This T cell receptor (beta chain) is from a study of blood T cell repertoires in COVID-19. Per the authors' pipeline: Cell counts per sample came from amplifying reference gene primers. The repertoire was sequenced with immunoSEQ multiplex PCR; TCRdb's copy has only in-frame clones and lacks some. V and J calls and clone size are those listed in that table; D and trimming were worked out from the DNA. There are under 250,000 clones in the sample; approximately 90% occur only once, and approximately 10% lies in the top ten. Recruited during active infection, patients (from Seattle) were subsequently followed longitudinally. The sequenced material came from peripheral blood. This TCR derives from a man in his fifties or sixties with COVID-19, enrolled during active disease.

CDR3: CASETGTTGGVSTGELFF. CDR3 sequence (DNA): TGTGCCAGCGAAACCGGGACCACCGGGGGGGTGTCTACCGGGGAGCTGTTTTTT. This chain joins TRBV2 and TRBJ2-2; 8 nucleotides match TRBD2. With 8 bases clipped from V and 5 bases from J, the junction kept 19 bases outside the gene matches. CDR1 and CDR2 (germline): SNHLY, FYNNEI. CDR3 length: 18 amino acids.